The 2 T cell receptor beta chains below all came from one sample that was sequenced in a study of T cells in Graves' hyperthyroidism and ophthalmopathy (dated by TCRdb to about 2019). The method behind the library was multiplex PCR. Sequencer: Illumina HiSeq 2000. The TCR beta CDR3 regions were amplified from RNA transcripts. A first-round RT-PCR of the TCR CDR3 used the HTBI primer set with the Qiagen OneStep RT-PCR kit. The public sequencing data were trimmed at Q25 with fastp and processed into clonotypes with MiXCR by TCRdb, which kept only in-frame beta chains. Duplicate CDR3 protein sequences are folded into a single record with the most common DNA and genes. The sample has 560,000 or so distinct CDR3 sequences on record, about 20% of them singletons. The ten largest make up 47% of the sample. Sequenced: blood. The receptor set was obtained from a man between 35 and 55 years old with Graves' ophthalmopathy.

This clonotype was seen at least ten times. The chain couples TRBV12-3 or TRBV12-4 to TRBJ2-7, with TRBD1 matching over 7 bases. Unmatched junction bases numbered 9, after V lost 6 bases and J lost 1 base. The CDR3 spans 15 residues. This CDR3 is CASSDYGTASYEQYF. The CDR3 DNA is TGTGCCAGCAGCGACTACGGGACAGCTTCCTACGAGCAGTACTTC.

V is TRBV2 and J is TRBJ1-2; 7 nucleotides align to TRBD1. V gave up 7 bases and J gave up 4 bases; unmatched junction bases: 6. Germline values: CDR1 SNHLY, CDR2 FYNNEI. This CDR3 comprises 13 residues. This chain's CDR3 is CASTDTGVYGYTF. In nucleotides, the CDR3 is TGTGCCAGCACCGACACAGGGGTCTATGGCTACACCTTC.